This is a list of T cell receptor beta chains from one sample in a study of OX40 agonist ivuxolimab in advanced cancers. The table came from immunoSEQ multiplex PCR; TCRdb's copy has only in-frame clones and leaves some out. This table has around 60,000 clones, around nine tenths appearing once. This sample comprised CD4+ or CD8+ T cells sorted from blood, obtained in a trial of the OX40 agonist ivuxolimab. These receptor sequences come from an adult with an advanced solid tumor such as melanoma, head and neck, liver or kidney cancer. Both conserved end residues are part of each CDR3. A D gene is named only where the DNA matches it firmly. Some rows have no size entry. The others give once, few or many, or a class for an expanded clone.

d_gene | j_gene | len | abundance | v_gene | CDR3aa | CDR3nt
TRBD1 | TRBJ2-7 | 14 | NA | TRBV28 | CASSATGSSYEQYF | TGTGCCAGCAGCGCGACAGGGAGTTCCTACGAGCAGTACTTC
NA | TRBJ2-5 | 14 | once | TRBV11-3 | CASSLVTAQETQYF | TGTGCCAGCAGCTTAGTTACAGCCCAAGAGACCCAGTACTTC
TRBD2 | TRBJ2-3 | 12 | NA | TRBV27 | CASRGEGDTQYF | TGTGCCAGCAGAGGGGAGGGAGATACGCAGTATTTT
NA | TRBJ2-2 | 16 | NA | TRBV6-5 | CASSYDLGHHTGELFF | TGTGCCAGCAGTTATGATTTGGGACACCACACCGGGGAGCTGTTTTTT
TRBD1 | TRBJ1-1 | 18 | NA | TRBV6-1 | CASSALWGQGDLNTEAFF | TGTGCCAGCAGTGCTTTATGGGGACAGGGAGACTTGAACACTGAAGCTTTCTTT
TRBD1 | TRBJ1-1 | 14 | NA | TRBV4-1 | CASSHYRGYYEAFF | TGCGCCAGCAGCCACTACAGGGGGTACTATGAAGCTTTCTTT
TRBD2 | TRBJ2-7 | 14 | NA | TRBV9 | CASSATSGRYEQYF | TGTGCCAGCAGCGCGACTAGCGGGAGGTACGAGCAGTACTTC
TRBD2 | TRBJ2-7 | 14 | NA | TRBV5-4 | CASSTGLAGYEQYF | TGTGCCAGCAGCACCGGACTAGCGGGTTACGAGCAGTACTTC
NA | TRBJ2-3 | 15 | NA | TRBV7-9 | CASSLEGIRSDTQYF | TGTGCCAGCAGCTTAGAGGGTATTAGATCAGATACGCAGTATTTT
TRBD1 | TRBJ1-5 | 14 | NA | TRBV11-3 | CASSPGQGKVAQHF | TGTGCCAGCAGCCCCGGACAGGGGAAGGTAGCCCAGCATTTT
TRBD2 | TRBJ2-1 | 17 | NA | TRBV7-8 | CASSPPTSGSSYNEQFF | TGTGCCAGCAGCCCGCCGACTAGCGGGAGTTCCTACAATGAGCAGTTCTTC
NA | TRBJ2-7 | 14 | NA | TRBV4-1 | CASSHPDRSYEQYF | TGCGCCAGCAGCCACCCTGACAGGTCCTACGAGCAGTACTTC
NA | TRBJ1-4 | 13 | NA | TRBV7-9 | CASSINSGEKLFF | TGTGCCAGCAGCATAAATTCGGGTGAAAAACTGTTTTTT
TRBD1 | TRBJ2-7 | 13 | NA | TRBV28 | CASKQGANYEQYF | TGTGCCAGCAAACAGGGGGCAAACTACGAGCAGTACTTC
NA | TRBJ2-1 | 15 | NA | TRBV7-9 | CASRSIAAPYNEQFF | TGTGCCAGCAGGTCTATAGCGGCCCCCTACAATGAGCAGTTCTTC